One and the same sample provided the 28 T cell receptor beta chains below, sequenced in a study of response to subunit inactivated influenza vaccine. TCRdb analysed the RT-PCR reads with MiXCR anew, one entry per CDR3 protein. The data show hundreds of thousands of distinct CDR3 sequences, 12% to 15% seen once. This specimen was PBMCs from blood, taken roughly 15 days before vaccination. These receptors were collected from a man between 45 and 60 years old who received an inactivated influenza vaccine.

This clonotype came up a few times. J is TRBJ1-3 and V is TRBV28; 7 bases map to TRBD1. Unmatched junction bases numbered 10, after V lost 8 bases and J lost 3 bases. There are 15 residues in the CDR3. Germline V CDR1 and CDR2: MDHEN, SYDVKM. The CDR3 nucleotides read TGTGCCAGCGGGGGGGGGACAGAGAGTGGAAACACCATATATTTT. Protein sequence: CASGGGTESGNTIYF. Full variable domain (missing parts from reference TRBV28 and TRBJ1-3): DVKVTQSSRYLVKRTGEKVFLECVQDMDHENMFWYRQDPGLGLRLIYFSYDVKMKEKGDIPEGYSVSREKKERFSLILESASTNQTSMYLCASGGGTESGNTIYFGEGSWLTVV.

The chain recombines TRBV20-1 with TRBJ2-1; TRBD1 is a possible D gene (6 bases). The V and J ends lost 5 bases and 5 bases respectively, with 25 bases between them. The CDR3 is 17 amino acids. Per germline, CDR1 DFQATT and CDR2 SNEGSKA (reference sequence). The CDR3 spells CSAHDPLRAWGHNEQFF. CDR3 bases: TGCAGTGCTCACGATCCCCTCCGGGCGTGGGGGCACAATGAGCAGTTCTTC.

The rearrangement uses TRBV11-2 and TRBJ1-3; a weak D match, TRBD1 (5 bases). Germline V gene sequence: CDR1 SGHAT, CDR2 FQNNGV. V dropped 5 bases and J dropped 1 base, with 15 bases sitting between them. The CDR3 contains 16 residues. The CDR3 sequence is CASSERQSVSGNTIYF. The CDR3 coding sequence is TGTGCCAGCAGCGAGCGACAGTCGGTATCTGGAAACACCATATATTTT.

This clonotype appeared a few times. The J gene is TRBJ2-7, the V gene TRBV27; 8 bases map to TRBD1. CDR3 length: 15 residues. V was clipped by 2 bases and J by 4 bases; unmatched bases: 7. Per germline, CDR1 MNHEY and CDR2 SMNVEV (reference sequence). The CDR3 protein is CASSLTTDREYEQYF. CDR3 nucleotides: TGTGCCAGCAGTTTAACTACGGACAGGGAGTACGAGCAGTACTTC.

This clonotype has more than one count but fewer than ten. The gene calls are TRBV11-2 and TRBJ2-7; D may be TRBD2 (6 bases). Germline lookup yields CDR1 SGHAT and CDR2 FQNNGV. The CDR3 is 15 amino acids. V shed 6 bases and J shed 6 bases, with 21 bases lying between them. In DNA, the CDR3 is TGTGCCAGCAGTACCGGGAGTTCGTCGTCCGGCGAGCAGTACTTC. Protein sequence: CASSTGSSSSGEQYF. Full variable domain (remainder filled in from reference TRBV11-2 and TRBJ2-7): EAGVAQSPRYKIIEKRQSVAFWCNPISGHATLYWYQQILGQGPKLLIQFQNNGVVDDSQLPKDRFSAERLKGVDSTLKIQPAKLEDSAVYLCASSTGSSSSGEQYFGPGTRLTVT.

This chain links TRBV11-1 with TRBJ1-2, with 7 bases matching TRBD1. CDR3 length: 14 amino acids. Germline V gene data show CDR1 as SGHAT and CDR2 as FQDESV (reference sequence). V lost 5 bases, J lost 6 bases, and 9 bases stayed unmatched. This CDR3 reads CASSPLGTEHGYTF. DNA of the CDR3: TGTGCCAGCAGCCCCCTGGGGACAGAGCATGGCTACACCTTC.

The V and J genes are TRBV10-1 and TRBJ2-7; perhaps TRBD1 as D (6 bases). V dropped 3 bases and J dropped 2 bases, with 11 bases sitting between them. The CDR3 runs 14 residues. Germline values: CDR1 WNHNN, CDR2 SYGVQD (reference sequence). DNA of the CDR3: TGCGCCAGCAGTGATAGACAGGACGCCTACGAGCAGTACTTC. Amino acid sequence: CASSDRQDAYEQYF.

This clonotype has a count of ten or more. This rearrangement joins TRBV28 to TRBJ2-7; weak D call: TRBD1 (6 bases). This CDR3 spans 15 amino acids. CDR1 and CDR2 from the germline V gene are MDHEN and SYDVKM. V shed 5 bases and J shed 0 bases, with 14 bases lying between them. The CDR3 DNA is TGTGCCAGCAGTGCACCGGGACATATCTCCTACGAGCAGTACTTC. This gives the protein CASSAPGHISYEQYF.

This clonotype was observed a handful of times. V gene TRBV4-1 combines with J gene TRBJ2-2, with D possibly matching TRBD1 (5 bases). The CDR3 has 15 residues. The germline V and J ends were trimmed by 2 bases and 3 bases, with 10 bases remaining between them. Germline-derived CDR1 and CDR2 are MGHRA and YSYEKL. The chain's CDR3 is CASSQRRQHTGELFF. The CDR3 DNA reads TGCGCCAGCAGCCAACGCAGACAGCACACCGGGGAGCTGTTTTTT.

The table lists this clonotype with a few counts. The chain joins TRBV5-1 to TRBJ2-2; D unresolved. This CDR3 comprises 14 residues. V was clipped by 0 bases and J by 4 bases, with 7 bases between them. Germline assignment: CDR1 SGHRS and CDR2 YFSETQ. DNA for the CDR3: TGCGCCAGCAGCTTGGCACCACTCACCGGGGAGCTGTTTTTT. This encodes CASSLAPLTGELFF.

The chain is built from TRBV7-2 and TRBJ2-2; D remains ambiguous. Germline V gene sequence: CDR1 SGHTA, CDR2 FQGNSA. This CDR3 spans 13 amino acids. The V gene lost 5 bases and the J gene lost 2 bases, with 6 bases spanning the gap. CDR3 sequence (DNA): TGTGCCAGCAGCGTTATTAACACCGGGGAGCTGTTTTTT. Encoded protein: CASSVINTGELFF.

The chain employs TRBV20-1 and TRBJ1-1, with 7 bases that match TRBD1. The V gene end was trimmed by 6 bases and the J gene end by 3 bases; junction bases not matched to a gene: 7. The CDR3 spans 13 residues. Germline lookup yields CDR1 DFQATT and CDR2 SNEGSKA (reference sequence). In DNA, the CDR3 is TGCAGTGCCAGCAGGGGGGAGGACACTGAAGCTTTCTTT. It translates to CSASRGEDTEAFF.

The genes are TRBV18 and TRBJ2-1; TRBD1 matches 9 bases. Unmatched junction bases numbered 9, after V lost 4 bases and J lost 8 bases. CDR3 length: 15 amino acids. CDR1 and CDR2 (germline): KGHSH, LQKENI. CDR3 coding DNA: TGTGCCAGCTCACACTCCGGGACAGGGTTAGATGAGCAGTTCTTC. Translation: CASSHSGTGLDEQFF.

This sequence joins TRBV20-1 and TRBJ2-5; 9 bases map to TRBD2. Germline CDR1 DFQATT, CDR2 SNEGSKA (reference sequence). With 1 base clipped from V and 0 bases from J, the junction kept 6 bases outside the gene matches. The CDR3 totals 16 residues. Here the CDR3 reads CSARGASGDYQETQYF. CDR3 sequence (DNA): TGCAGTGCTAGAGGGGCTAGCGGGGATTACCAAGAGACCCAGTACTTC.

This clonotype was seen only a few times. The chain recombines TRBV4-3 with TRBJ1-6; D gene ambiguous. Germline values: CDR1 LGHNA, CDR2 YSLEER. There are 15 residues in the CDR3. Trimming removed 0 bases at V and 9 bases at J, with 12 bases between. The chain's CDR3 is CASSQDRVQSSPLHF. CDR3 sequence (DNA): TGCGCCAGCAGCCAAGATCGGGTTCAGAGTTCACCCCTCCACTTT.

Remarks on this clonotype: The CDR3 end shows no conserved phenylalanine or tryptophan, and so a read error is likely. It is unclear where the CDR3 begins or ends on the DNA, so no DNA is shown, and the CDR3 is as TCRdb lists it. The rearrangement uses TRBV30 and TRBJ2-7; the table's D gene call, TRBD1, was not cross checked with the DNA. Germline V gives CDR1 GTSNPN, CDR2 SVGIG (reference sequence). The CDR3 is 12 amino acids in total, end residues counted. CDR3 sequence: CAWSEGGTGPRY.

This chain joins TRBV5-1 and TRBJ2-3, with D perhaps matching TRBD1 (5 bases). Trimming removed 4 bases from V and 0 bases from J, with 15 bases in between. The CDR3 loop spans 16 amino acids. From germline, CDR1 is SGHRS and CDR2 YFSETQ. The CDR3 DNA is TGCGCCAGCAGCCCATGGACAAGGGATAGCACAGATACGCAGTATTTT. Translating it yields CASSPWTRDSTDTQYF.

This clonotype occurred a few times. V gene TRBV16 combines with J gene TRBJ2-2; D is perhaps TRBD1 or TRBD2 (5 bases each). The V gene lost 1 base and the J gene lost 4 bases, with 10 bases spanning the gap. Germline V gives CDR1 KGHSY, CDR2 FQNENV. The CDR3 is 15 amino acids. As DNA, the CDR3 is TGTGCCAGCAGCCAATGGCTGGGGACCACCGGGGAGCTGTTTTTT. It is translated as CASSQWLGTTGELFF.

This clonotype appeared a few times. The rearrangement links TRBV12-3 or TRBV12-4 to TRBJ1-2, with no clear D. V was trimmed by 1 base and J by 8 bases, leaving 14 bases between them. CDR3 size: 14 residues. CDR3: CASSLGWPTGGYTF. The CDR3 bases are TGTGCCAGCAGTTTAGGATGGCCTACCGGCGGCTACACCTTC.

The chain links TRBV4-1 to TRBJ2-3; 12 bases fit TRBD2. The CDR3 is made up of 15 amino acids. Germline V CDR1 and CDR2: MGHRA, YSYEKL. The V gene end was trimmed by 7 bases and the J gene end by 7 bases; junction bases not matched to a gene: 9. Written as DNA, the CDR3 is TGCGCCAGCAACAAAGGACTAGCGGGATCCCATACGCAGTATTTT. It encodes CASNKGLAGSHTQYF.

This clonotype was seen more than once but under ten times. The chain joins TRBV6-2 or TRBV6-3 to TRBJ2-1; TRBD1 matches at 8 bases. The CDR3 sequence is 15 residues long. Germline V gene data show CDR1 as MNHEY and CDR2 as SVGEGT. V trimming: 1 base; J trimming: 3 bases; junction bases outside the gene matches: 2. The CDR3 sequence is CASSYLDRDYNEQFF. The CDR3 bases are TGTGCCAGCAGTTACTTGGACAGGGACTACAATGAGCAGTTCTTC.

The gene calls are TRBV12-3 or TRBV12-4 and TRBJ2-5; weak D call: TRBD1 (5 bases). Trimming removed 3 bases at V and 2 bases at J, with 13 bases between. The CDR3 runs 15 residues. The chain's CDR3 is CASSFRQGSQETQYF. The CDR3 DNA reads as TGTGCCAGCAGTTTTCGGCAGGGAAGTCAAGAGACCCAGTACTTC.

This clonotype has more than one count but fewer than ten. This rearrangement joins TRBV5-6 to TRBJ1-2, with 7 bases aligning to TRBD1. The V and J ends lost 3 bases and 5 bases, in that order; junction bases with no gene match: 10. The germline CDR1 and CDR2 sequences are SGHDT and YYEEEE. The CDR3 has 15 amino acids. CDR3 in amino acids: CASSSKGAYGYGYTF. CDR3 DNA: TGTGCCAGCAGCTCAAAGGGGGCCTATGGTTATGGCTACACCTTC.

This clonotype was detected ten times or more. The rearrangement links TRBV6-2 or TRBV6-3 to TRBJ2-2; 7 nucleotides align to TRBD2. V lost 2 bases, J lost 5 bases, and 5 bases stayed unmatched. The CDR3 has 15 amino acids. From germline, CDR1 is MNHEY and CDR2 SVGEGT. The CDR3 bases are TGTGCCAGCAGTTACCTAGCGGTAGGAACCGGGGAGCTGTTTTTT. The encoded protein is CASSYLAVGTGELFF.

V usage is TRBV4-3 and J usage is TRBJ2-7; D call uncertain. The V end was cut by 0 bases, the J end by 7 bases, with 10 bases between. Germline loops: CDR1 LGHNA, CDR2 YSLEER. CDR3 length: 13 residues. The CDR3 coding sequence is TGCGCCAGCAGCCAAGATTCGGTTGGGGAGCAGTACTTC. Translation gives CASSQDSVGEQYF.

This chain connects TRBV7-9 to TRBJ2-3; no clear D gene. V lost 5 bases and J 6 bases, leaving 18 bases between the germline ends. Germline lookup yields CDR1 SEHNR and CDR2 FQNEAQ (reference sequence). There are 15 residues in the CDR3. This chain's CDR3 is CASSQTGRQADTQYF. The CDR3 nucleotides are TGTGCCAGCAGCCAGACCGGGCGCCAGGCTGATACGCAGTATTTT.

The J gene is TRBJ2-1, the V gene TRBV7-8, with 9 positions matching TRBD2. Trimming removed 3 bases from V and 4 bases from J; junction bases left unmatched: 7. Germline-derived CDR1 and CDR2 are SGHVS and FQNEAQ. The CDR3 totals 16 residues. CDR3: CASSFMPLAGYNEQFF. CDR3 nucleotide sequence: TGTGCCAGCAGCTTCATGCCCCTAGCGGGGTACAATGAGCAGTTCTTC.

The chain employs TRBV6-4 and TRBJ2-3; D uncertain. This CDR3 spans 16 amino acids. V was clipped by 4 bases and J by 2 bases, with 16 bases between them. Germline assignment: CDR1 MRHNA and CDR2 SNTAGT. The CDR3 reads CASSAVSGSPTDTQYF. CDR3 DNA: TGTGCCAGCAGTGCCGTTTCAGGCTCCCCCACAGATACGCAGTATTTT.